This T cell receptor (beta chain) was identified in a study of graft-versus-host responses after intestinal transplantation. Study-level information: Recipients uniformly received anti-thymocyte globulin induction, followed by tacrolimus and steroids for approximately 3 years.

This clone was counted only a few times. Libraries were prepared by immunoSEQ multiplex PCR; TCRdb keeps only in-frame clonotypes and omits some of them. The sample holds more than 15,000 clones; approximately 39% are singletons and the top ten take around 3.5%. Trimming took 2 bases from V and 4 from J, leaving 13 bases between them. The CDR3 contains 14 residues. The germline V gene has CDR1 SGHRS and CDR2 YFSETQ. The researchers put 200,000 CFSE-labeled responder cells into plates with 200,000 irradiated, violet-dye-labeled stimulator cells. After the reaction, proliferating CFSE-low CD3+CD4+ and CD3+CD8+ responders were sorted. Whole-study findings and limits: Researchers found peak circulating GvH clone levels linked to early post-transplant HvG declines.

The starting material was alloreactive CD8+ T cells from a mixed lymphocyte reaction culture, obtained before intestinal transplant. Subset defined: CFSE-low proliferating T cells sorted from roughly 6-day pre-transplant mixed lymphocyte reaction (GvH or HvG direction). The chain joins TRBV5-1 to TRBJ2-7; tentative D call: TRBD1 (6 bases). This receptor was obtained from a human patient who received an intestinal transplant. CDR3 bases: TGCGCCAGCAGCTTCGAACAGGGAGAATACGAGCAGTACTTC. Its protein is CASSFEQGEYEQYF.